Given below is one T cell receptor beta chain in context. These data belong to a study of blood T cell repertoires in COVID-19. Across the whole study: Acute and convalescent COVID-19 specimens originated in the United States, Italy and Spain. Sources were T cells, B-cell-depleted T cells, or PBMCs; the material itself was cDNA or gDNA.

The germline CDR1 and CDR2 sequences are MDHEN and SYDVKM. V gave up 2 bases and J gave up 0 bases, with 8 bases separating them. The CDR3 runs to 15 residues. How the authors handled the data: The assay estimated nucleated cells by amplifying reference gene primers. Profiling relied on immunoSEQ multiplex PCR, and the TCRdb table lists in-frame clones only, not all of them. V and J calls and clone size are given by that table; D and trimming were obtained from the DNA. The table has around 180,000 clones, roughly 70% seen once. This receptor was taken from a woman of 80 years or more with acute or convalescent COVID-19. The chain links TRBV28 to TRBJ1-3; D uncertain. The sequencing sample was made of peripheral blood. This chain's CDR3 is CASSLAQYSGNTIYF. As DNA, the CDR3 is TGTGCCAGCAGTTTAGCACAGTACTCTGGAAACACCATATATTTT.